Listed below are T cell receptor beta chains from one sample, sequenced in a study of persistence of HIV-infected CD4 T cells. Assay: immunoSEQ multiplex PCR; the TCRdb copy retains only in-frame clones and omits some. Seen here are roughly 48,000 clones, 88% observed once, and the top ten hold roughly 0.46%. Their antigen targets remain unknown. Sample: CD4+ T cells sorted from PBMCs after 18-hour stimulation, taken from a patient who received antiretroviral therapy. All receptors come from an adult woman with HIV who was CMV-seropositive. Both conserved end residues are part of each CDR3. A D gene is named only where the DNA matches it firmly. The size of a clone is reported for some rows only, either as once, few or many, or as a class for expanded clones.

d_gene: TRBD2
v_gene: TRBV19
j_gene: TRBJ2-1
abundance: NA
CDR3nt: TGTGCCAGTAAAACTAGCGGGGGGAGCTCCTACAATGAGCAGTTCTTC
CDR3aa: CASKTSGGSSYNEQFF

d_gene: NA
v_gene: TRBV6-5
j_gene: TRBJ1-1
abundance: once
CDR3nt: TGTGCCAGCGCGCCTGCGATTGGGGGCACTGAAGCTTTCTTT
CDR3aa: CASAPAIGGTEAFF

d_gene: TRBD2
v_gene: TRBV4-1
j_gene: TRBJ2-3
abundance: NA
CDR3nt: TGCGCCAGCAGACTAGCGGGGGGGTACACAGATACGCAGTATTTT
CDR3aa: CASRLAGGYTDTQYF

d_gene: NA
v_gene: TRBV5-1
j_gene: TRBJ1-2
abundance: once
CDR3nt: TGCGCCAGCAGCCTGGATGCGGGACGGCGCCTCTATGGCTACACCTTC
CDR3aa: CASSLDAGRRLYGYTF

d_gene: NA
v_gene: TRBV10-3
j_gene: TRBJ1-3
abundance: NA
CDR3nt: TGTGCCATCGGACCTTCCTCTGGAAACACCATATATTTT
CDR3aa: CAIGPSSGNTIYF

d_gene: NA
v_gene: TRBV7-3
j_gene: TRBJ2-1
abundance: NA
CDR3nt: TGTGCCAGCAGCTTAGGGGCTAGCAACAATGAGCAGTTCTTC
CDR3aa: CASSLGASNNEQFF

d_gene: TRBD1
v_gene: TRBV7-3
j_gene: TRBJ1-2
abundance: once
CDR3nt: TGTGCCAGCAGGGGGACAGTCTATGGCTACACCTTC
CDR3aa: CASRGTVYGYTF

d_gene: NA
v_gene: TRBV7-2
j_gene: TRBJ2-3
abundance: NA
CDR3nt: TGTGCCAGCAGCTTAGCTGCCCCCTCTCCGCAGTATTTT
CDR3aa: CASSLAAPSPQYF

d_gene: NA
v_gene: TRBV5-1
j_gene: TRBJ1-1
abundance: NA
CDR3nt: TGCGCCAGCAGCTTGAGATCACAGGGAATCGCTGAAGCTTTCTTT
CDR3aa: CASSLRSQGIAEAFF

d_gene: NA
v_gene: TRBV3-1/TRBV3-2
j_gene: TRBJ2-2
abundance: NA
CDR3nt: TGTGCCAGCAGCCAAGGGGGGCTGGGGGAGCTGTTTTTT
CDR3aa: CASSQGGLGELFF

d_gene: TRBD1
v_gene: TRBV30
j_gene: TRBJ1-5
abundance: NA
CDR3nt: TGTGCCTGGAGTCTATGGGACAGGGCTAATCAGCCCCAGCATTTT
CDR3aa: CAWSLWDRANQPQHF

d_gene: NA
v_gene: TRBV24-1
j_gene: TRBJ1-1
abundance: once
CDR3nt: TGTGCCACCAGTGAAACTCAGGGAGGATCCGAAGCTTTCTTT
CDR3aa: CATSETQGGSEAFF

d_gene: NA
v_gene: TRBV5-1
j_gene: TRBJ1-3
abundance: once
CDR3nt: TGCGCCAGCAGCTTGGCTTCAGGGTACTCTGGAAACACCATATATTTT
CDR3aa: CASSLASGYSGNTIYF

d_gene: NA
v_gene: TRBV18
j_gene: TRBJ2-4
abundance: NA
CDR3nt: TGTGCCAGCTCACCACAACCCGGGACCGCCAAAAACATTCAGTACTTC
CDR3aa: CASSPQPGTAKNIQYF

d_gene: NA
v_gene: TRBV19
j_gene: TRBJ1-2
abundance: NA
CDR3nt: TGTGCCAGTAGTATACTGGACCAGGGTTGGGGAACCAACTATGGCTACACCTTC
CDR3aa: CASSILDQGWGTNYGYTF

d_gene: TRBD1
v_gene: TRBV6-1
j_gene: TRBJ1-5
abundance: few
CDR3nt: TGTGCCAGCGGGACAGGGGATCAGCCCCAGCATTTT
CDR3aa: CASGTGDQPQHF

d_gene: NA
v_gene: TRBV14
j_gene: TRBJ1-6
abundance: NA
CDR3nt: TGTGCCAGCAGCCCCAGATTATCGGCAGCCCTCCACTTT
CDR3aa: CASSPRLSAALHF

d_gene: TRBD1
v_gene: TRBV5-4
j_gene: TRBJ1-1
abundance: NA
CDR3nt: TGTGCCAGCAGCCAGGGACAGCCGAACACTGAAGCTTTCTTT
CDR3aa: CASSQGQPNTEAFF

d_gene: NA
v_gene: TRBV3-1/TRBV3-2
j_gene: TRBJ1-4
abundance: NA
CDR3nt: TGTGCCAGCAGCCAAGTTTCAGGTGCAGGTGAAAAACTGTTTTTT
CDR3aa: CASSQVSGAGEKLFF

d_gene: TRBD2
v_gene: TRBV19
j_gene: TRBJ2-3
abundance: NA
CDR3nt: TGTGCCAGTATTCCCGGGACTAGCGGGGGAGATACGCAGTATTTT
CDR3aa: CASIPGTSGGDTQYF